This T cell receptor beta chain was identified in a study of Ad26.COV2.S vaccination and SARS-CoV-2 variants. Findings and limits, study-wide: Post-vaccination spike-specific CD8+ and CD4+ T cell responses reportedly had substantial breadth. Recipients of either vaccine or placebo displayed similar breadth of non-spike TCRs.

On this clone: The antigen is undetermined.

Treatment: 15 to 20 received Ad26.COV2.S at low or high dose, single or two shots; about 5 received placebo; per-sample allocation not given. Following the first vaccine or placebo injection, samples were taken on day 63. An Ad26 vector expressing Wuhan-strain SARS-CoV-2 spike served as the vaccine. Clones were sequenced by immunoSEQ multiplex PCR, and TCRdb holds only the in-frame ones, with some missing. The sample has 300,000 to 350,000 clones; 85% are singletons. Germline lookup yields CDR1 GTSNPN and CDR2 SVGIG (reference sequence). The CDR3 loop spans 11 amino acids. V shed 4 bases and J shed 5 bases, with 5 bases lying between them.

The clonotype was recovered from a person aged 18 to 59 who received the Ad26.COV2.S COVID-19 vaccine or a placebo. The material was peripheral blood, obtained in a trial of Ad26.COV2.S vaccine versus placebo. This chain joins TRBV30 and TRBJ2-2; the D is unclear. CDR3 protein: CAWIRTGELFF. The CDR3 DNA sequence: TGTGCCTGGATAAGGACCGGGGAGCTGTTTTTT.